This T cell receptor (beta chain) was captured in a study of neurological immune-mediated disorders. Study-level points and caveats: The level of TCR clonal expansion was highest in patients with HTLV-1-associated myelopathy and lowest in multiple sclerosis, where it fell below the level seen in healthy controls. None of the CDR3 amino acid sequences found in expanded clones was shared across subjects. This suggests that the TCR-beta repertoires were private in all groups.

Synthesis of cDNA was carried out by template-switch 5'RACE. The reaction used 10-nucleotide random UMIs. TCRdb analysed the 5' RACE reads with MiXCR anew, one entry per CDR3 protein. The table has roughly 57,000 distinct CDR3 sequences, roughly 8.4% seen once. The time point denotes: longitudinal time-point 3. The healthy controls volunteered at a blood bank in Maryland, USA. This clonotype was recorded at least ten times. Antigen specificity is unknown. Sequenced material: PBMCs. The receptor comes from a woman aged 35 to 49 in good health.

The CDR3 DNA reads TGCAGTGCTAGATCGTACCCGGGAGGCTCAAACATTCAGTACTTC. Protein sequence: CSARSYPGGSNIQYF. The chain combines TRBV20-1 with TRBJ2-4; TRBD2 matches 7 bases. CDR3 length: 15 residues. The V segment lost 2 bases and the J segment 6 bases; nucleotides outside the gene matches: 10. Germline CDR1 is DFQATT and CDR2 is SNEGSKA (reference sequence).